This T cell receptor beta chain was retrieved from a study of control samples from healthy donors and cancer patients. Sequenced by immunoSEQ multiplex PCR; TCRdb stores in-frame clones only, minus some. The sample records around 100,000 clones, 75% to 90% being singletons. The germline V gene encodes CDR1 GTSNPN and CDR2 SVGIG (reference sequence). V was cut by 0 bases and J by 2 bases, with 10 bases left in between. The CDR3 length is 14 residues. Sequencing was done on a sample of PBMCs. This receptor was obtained from a man aged 55 to 70 with lung cancer. The chain employs TRBV30 and TRBJ1-2; D is possibly TRBD1 (5 bases). The CDR3 spells CAWSVAGRNYGYTF. The CDR3 nucleotides are TGTGCCTGGAGTGTCGCAGGGCGAAACTATGGCTACACCTTC.